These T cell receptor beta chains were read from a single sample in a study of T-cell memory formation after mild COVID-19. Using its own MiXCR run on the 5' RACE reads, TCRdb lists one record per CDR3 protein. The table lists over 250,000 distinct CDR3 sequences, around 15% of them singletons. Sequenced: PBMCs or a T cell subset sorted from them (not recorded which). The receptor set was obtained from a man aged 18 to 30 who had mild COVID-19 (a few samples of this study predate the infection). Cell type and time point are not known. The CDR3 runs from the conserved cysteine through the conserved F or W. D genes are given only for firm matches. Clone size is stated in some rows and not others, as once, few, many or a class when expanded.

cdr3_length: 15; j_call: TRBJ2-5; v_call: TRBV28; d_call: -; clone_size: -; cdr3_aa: CASCIGGPPVSAQYF; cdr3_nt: TGTGCCAGCTGCATCGGGGGCCCCCCCGTCTCGGCCCAGTACTTC
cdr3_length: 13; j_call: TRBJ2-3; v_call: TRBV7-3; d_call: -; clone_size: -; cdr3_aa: CASSLNEGDTQYF; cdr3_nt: TGTGCCAGCAGCCTAAATGAGGGAGATACGCAGTATTTT
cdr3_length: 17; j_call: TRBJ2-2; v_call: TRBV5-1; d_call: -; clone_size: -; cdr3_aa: CASSLVPSQANTGELFF; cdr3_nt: TGCGCCAGCAGCTTGGTCCCCAGCCAGGCGAACACCGGGGAGCTGTTTTTT
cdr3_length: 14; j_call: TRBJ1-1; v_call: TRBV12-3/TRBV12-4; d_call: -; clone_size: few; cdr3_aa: CASSYWTDNTEAFF; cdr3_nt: TGTGCCAGCAGTTATTGGACAGATAACACTGAAGCTTTCTTT
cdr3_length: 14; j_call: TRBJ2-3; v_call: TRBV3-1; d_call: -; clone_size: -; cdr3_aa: CASSPTTGRDTQYF; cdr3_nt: TGTGCCAGCAGCCCCACCACAGGGCGGGATACGCAGTATTTT
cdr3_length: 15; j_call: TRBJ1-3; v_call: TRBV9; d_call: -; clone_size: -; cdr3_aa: CASSVESGAGNTIYF; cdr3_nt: TGTGCCAGCAGCGTAGAGAGCGGCGCTGGAAACACCATATATTTT
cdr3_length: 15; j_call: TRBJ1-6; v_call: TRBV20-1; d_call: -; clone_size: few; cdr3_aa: CSASRGPQYNSPLHF; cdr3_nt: TGCAGTGCTAGTCGGGGGCCCCAATATAATTCACCCCTCCACTTT
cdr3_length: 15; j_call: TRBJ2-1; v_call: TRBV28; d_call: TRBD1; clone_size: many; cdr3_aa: CASSFIGNRGNEQFF; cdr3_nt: TGTGCCAGCAGTTTTATAGGTAACAGGGGAAATGAGCAGTTCTTC
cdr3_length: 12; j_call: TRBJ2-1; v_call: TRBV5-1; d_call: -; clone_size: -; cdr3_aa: CASSPFGNEQFF; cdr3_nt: TGCGCCAGCAGCCCCTTTGGCAATGAGCAGTTCTTC
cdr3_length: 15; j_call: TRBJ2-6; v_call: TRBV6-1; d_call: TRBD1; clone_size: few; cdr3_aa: CASSKDRAGANVLTF; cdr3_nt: TGTGCCAGCAGCAAAGACAGGGCTGGGGCCAACGTCCTGACTTTC
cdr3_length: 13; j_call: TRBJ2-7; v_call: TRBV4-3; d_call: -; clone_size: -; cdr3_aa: CASSQDPGNEQYF; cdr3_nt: TGCGCCAGCAGCCAAGATCCGGGCAACGAGCAGTACTTC
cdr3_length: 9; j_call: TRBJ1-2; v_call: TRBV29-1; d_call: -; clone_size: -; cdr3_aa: CSVPNGYTF; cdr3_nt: TGCAGCGTTCCGAATGGCTACACCTTC
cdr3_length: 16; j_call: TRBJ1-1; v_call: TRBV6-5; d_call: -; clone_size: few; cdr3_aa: CASSYSKARVDTEAFF; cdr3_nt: TGTGCCAGCAGTTACTCGAAGGCCAGAGTGGACACTGAAGCTTTCTTT
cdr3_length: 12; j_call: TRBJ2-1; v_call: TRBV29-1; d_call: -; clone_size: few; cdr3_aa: CSASSGTGEQFF; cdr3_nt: TGCAGCGCGAGTTCCGGGACGGGGGAGCAGTTCTTC
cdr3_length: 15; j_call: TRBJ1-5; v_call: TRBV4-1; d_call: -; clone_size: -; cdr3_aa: CASSQGTHGNQPQHF; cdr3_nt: TGCGCCAGCAGCCAAGGGACTCACGGCAATCAGCCCCAGCATTTT
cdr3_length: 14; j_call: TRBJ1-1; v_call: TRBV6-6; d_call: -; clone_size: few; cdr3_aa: CASRRRAEDTEAFF; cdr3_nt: TGTGCCAGCAGACGACGGGCGGAGGACACTGAAGCTTTCTTT
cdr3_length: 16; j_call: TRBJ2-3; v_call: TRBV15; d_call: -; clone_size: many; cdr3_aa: CATSREWGATADTQYF; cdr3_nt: TGTGCCACCAGCAGAGAGTGGGGCGCCACGGCAGATACGCAGTATTTT
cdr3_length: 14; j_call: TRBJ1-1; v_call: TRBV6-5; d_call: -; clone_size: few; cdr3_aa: CASSWPGGTSEAFF; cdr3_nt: TGTGCCAGCAGTTGGCCGGGGGGGACCTCTGAAGCTTTCTTT
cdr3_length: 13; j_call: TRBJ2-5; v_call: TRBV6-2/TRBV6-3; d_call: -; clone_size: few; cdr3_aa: CASSYFGEETQYF; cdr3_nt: TGTGCCAGCAGTTATTTCGGGGAAGAGACCCAGTACTTC
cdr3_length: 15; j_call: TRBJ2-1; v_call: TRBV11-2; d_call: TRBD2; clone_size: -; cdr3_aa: CASSLSAGGNNEQFF; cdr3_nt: TGTGCCAGCAGCTTATCGGCGGGGGGGAACAATGAGCAGTTCTTC
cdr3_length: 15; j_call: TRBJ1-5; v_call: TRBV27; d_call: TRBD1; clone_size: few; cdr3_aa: CASSVGTGVNQPQHF; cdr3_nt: TGTGCCAGCAGCGTTGGGACAGGGGTCAATCAGCCCCAGCATTTT
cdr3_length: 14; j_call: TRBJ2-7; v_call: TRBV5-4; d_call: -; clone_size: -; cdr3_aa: CASSVTRGNYEQYF; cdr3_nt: TGTGCCAGCAGCGTGACTCGGGGCAACTACGAGCAGTACTTC
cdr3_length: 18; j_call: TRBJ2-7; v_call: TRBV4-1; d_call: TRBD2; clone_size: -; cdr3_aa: CASSQVSGLAGGQYEQYF; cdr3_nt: TGCGCCAGCAGCCAAGTCAGCGGGCTAGCGGGGGGGCAGTACGAGCAGTACTTC
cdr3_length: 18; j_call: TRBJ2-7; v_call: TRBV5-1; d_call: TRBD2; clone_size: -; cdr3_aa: CASSLVASGRHGSYEQYF; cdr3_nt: TGCGCCAGCAGCTTGGTCGCTAGCGGGAGGCATGGCTCCTACGAGCAGTACTTC
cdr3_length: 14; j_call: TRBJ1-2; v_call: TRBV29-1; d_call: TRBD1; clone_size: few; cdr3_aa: CSVDWGQPNYGYTF; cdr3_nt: TGCAGCGTTGACTGGGGACAGCCTAATTATGGCTACACCTTC
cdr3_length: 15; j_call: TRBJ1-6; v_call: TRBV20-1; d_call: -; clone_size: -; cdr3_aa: CSAQQGVPYNSPLHF; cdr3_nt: TGCAGTGCCCAGCAGGGTGTCCCCTATAATTCACCCCTCCACTTT
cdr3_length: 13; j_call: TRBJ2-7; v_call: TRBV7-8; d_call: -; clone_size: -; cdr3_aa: CASSLGGYDEQYF; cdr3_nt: TGTGCCAGCAGCTTAGGAGGGTATGACGAGCAGTACTTC
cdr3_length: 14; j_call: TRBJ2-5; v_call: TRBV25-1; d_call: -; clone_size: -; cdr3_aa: CASSVWGIGETQYF; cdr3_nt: TGTGCCAGCAGTGTCTGGGGGATTGGGGAGACCCAGTACTTC
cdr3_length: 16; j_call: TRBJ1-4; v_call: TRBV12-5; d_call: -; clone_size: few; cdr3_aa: CASGLVQGRTDEKLFF; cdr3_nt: TGTGCTAGTGGTTTGGTACAGGGACGGACCGATGAAAAACTGTTTTTT
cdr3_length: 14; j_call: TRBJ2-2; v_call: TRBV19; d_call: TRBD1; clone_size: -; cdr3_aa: CASGMTGGIGELFF; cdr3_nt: TGTGCCAGTGGGATGACAGGGGGCATCGGGGAGCTGTTTTTT
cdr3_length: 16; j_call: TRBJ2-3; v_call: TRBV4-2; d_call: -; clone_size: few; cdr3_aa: CASSQVGGSSTDTQYF; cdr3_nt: TGTGCCAGCAGCCAAGTTGGCGGTTCTAGCACAGATACGCAGTATTTT
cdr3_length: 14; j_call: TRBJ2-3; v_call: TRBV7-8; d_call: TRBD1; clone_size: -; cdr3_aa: CASSQGQGVDTQYF; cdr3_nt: TGTGCCAGCAGCCAGGGACAGGGGGTAGATACGCAGTATTTT
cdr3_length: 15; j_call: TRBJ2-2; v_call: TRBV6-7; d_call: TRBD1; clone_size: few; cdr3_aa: CASETGTGNTGELFF; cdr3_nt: TGTGCCAGCGAAACCGGGACAGGGAACACCGGGGAGCTGTTTTTT
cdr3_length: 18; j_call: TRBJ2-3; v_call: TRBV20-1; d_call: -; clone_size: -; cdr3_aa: CSARQTRLFTSTTDTQYF; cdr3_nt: TGCAGTGCTAGACAAACCAGATTATTCACCTCCACCACAGATACGCAGTATTTT
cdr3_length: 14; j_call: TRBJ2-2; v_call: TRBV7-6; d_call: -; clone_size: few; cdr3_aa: CASSLALLTGELFF; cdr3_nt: TGTGCCAGCAGCTTAGCTCTGTTGACCGGGGAGCTGTTTTTT
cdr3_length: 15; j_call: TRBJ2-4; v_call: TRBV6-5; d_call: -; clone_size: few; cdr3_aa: CASSYYWFGKNIQYF; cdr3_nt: TGTGCCAGCAGTTACTATTGGTTCGGCAAAAACATTCAGTACTTC
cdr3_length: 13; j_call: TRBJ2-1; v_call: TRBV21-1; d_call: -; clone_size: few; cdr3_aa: CASSKNRNNEQFF; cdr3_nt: TGTGCCAGCAGCAAAAACAGGAACAATGAGCAGTTCTTC
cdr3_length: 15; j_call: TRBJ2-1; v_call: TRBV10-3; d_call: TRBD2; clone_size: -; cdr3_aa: CAISGAGGTYNEQFF; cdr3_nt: TGTGCCATCAGTGGAGCGGGGGGTACCTACAATGAGCAGTTCTTC
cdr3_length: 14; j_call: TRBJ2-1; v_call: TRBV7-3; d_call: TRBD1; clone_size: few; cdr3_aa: CASSFDREYNEQFF; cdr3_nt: TGTGCCAGCAGCTTTGACAGGGAATACAATGAGCAGTTCTTC
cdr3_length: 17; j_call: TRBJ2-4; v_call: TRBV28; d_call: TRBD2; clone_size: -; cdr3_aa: CASRLSGGDLAKNIQYF; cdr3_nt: TGTGCCAGCAGACTTAGCGGGGGGGATTTAGCCAAAAACATTCAGTACTTC
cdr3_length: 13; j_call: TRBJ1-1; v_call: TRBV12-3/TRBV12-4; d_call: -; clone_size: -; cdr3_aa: CASSLWAGTEAFF; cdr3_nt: TGTGCCAGCAGTTTGTGGGCCGGCACTGAAGCTTTCTTT
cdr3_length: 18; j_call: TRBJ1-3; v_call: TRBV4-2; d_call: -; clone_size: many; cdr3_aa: CASSQDLTARRSGNTIYF; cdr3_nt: TGTGCCAGCAGCCAAGATCTTACAGCCCGCCGCTCTGGAAACACCATATATTTT
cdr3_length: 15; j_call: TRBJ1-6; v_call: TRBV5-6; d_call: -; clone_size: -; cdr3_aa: CASSPTGRGRSPLHF; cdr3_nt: TGTGCCAGCAGCCCGACGGGGCGGGGACGGTCACCCCTCCACTTT
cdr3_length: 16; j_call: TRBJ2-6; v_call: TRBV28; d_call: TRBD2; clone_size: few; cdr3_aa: CASSLAGLSGANVLTF; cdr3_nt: TGTGCCAGCTCCCTAGCGGGGCTCTCTGGGGCCAACGTCCTGACTTTC
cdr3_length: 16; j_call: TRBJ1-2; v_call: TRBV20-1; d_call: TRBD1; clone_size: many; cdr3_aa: CSARPGTGPANYGYTF; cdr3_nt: TGCAGTGCCCGTCCCGGGACAGGCCCAGCTAACTATGGCTACACCTTC
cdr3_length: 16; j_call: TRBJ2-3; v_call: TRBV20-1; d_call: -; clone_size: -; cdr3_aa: CSAKASAGASTDTQYF; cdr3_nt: TGCAGTGCTAAGGCTAGCGCTGGGGCTAGCACAGATACGCAGTATTTT
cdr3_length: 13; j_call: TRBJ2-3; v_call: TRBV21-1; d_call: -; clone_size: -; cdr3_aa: CATPAGRTDTQYF; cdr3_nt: TGTGCCACTCCGGCAGGACGCACAGATACGCAGTATTTT
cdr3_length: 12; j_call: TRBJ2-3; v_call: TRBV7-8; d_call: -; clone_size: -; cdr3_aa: CATGGGTDTQYF; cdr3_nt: TGTGCCACGGGGGGCGGCACAGATACGCAGTATTTT
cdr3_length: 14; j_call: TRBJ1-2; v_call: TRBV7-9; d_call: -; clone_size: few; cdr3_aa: CASNDVGGIYGYTF; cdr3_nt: TGTGCCAGCAACGACGTGGGGGGTATCTATGGCTACACCTTC